These T cell receptor beta chains were read from a single sample in a study of identical twins. Each CDR3 protein is one row after TCRdb ran MiXCR on the 5' RACE reads. The data hold roughly 1,500,000 distinct CDR3 sequences, with more than 30% observed a single time. The sample was cord blood. These receptors originate from a newborn girl in good health. CDR3s include the opening cysteine and the closing phenylalanine or tryptophan. The D gene is left open where the match is weak. Some rows have no size entry. The others give once, few or many, or a class for an expanded clone.

TRBD2	many	TRBJ2-3	TRBV12-3/TRBV12-4	TGTGCCAGCAGAACGGGGGGTGGCACAGATACGCAGTATTTT	CASRTGGGTDTQYF
-	-	TRBJ2-1	TRBV20-1	TGCAGTGCCGCCCTGCCTCTTAGCTCCTATAATGAGCAGTTCTTC	CSAALPLSSYNEQFF
-	-	TRBJ2-5	TRBV20-1	TGCAGTGTTCCTCCGAACGGGGAAACTGAGACCCAGTACTTC	CSVPPNGETETQYF
-	-	TRBJ2-3	TRBV7-9	TGTGCCAGCAGCTTTGGGCAGGGAGCCACAGATACGCAGTATTTT	CASSFGQGATDTQYF
TRBD1	-	TRBJ2-3	TRBV6-5	TGTGCCAGCAGTTACGGGACAGGCCGTGTCACAGATACGCAGTATTTT	CASSYGTGRVTDTQYF
-	once	TRBJ1-5	TRBV6-1	TGTGCCAGCAGTGGACCAGGGGTGGGTCAGCCCCAGCATTTT	CASSGPGVGQPQHF
-	few	TRBJ1-2	TRBV5-6	TGTGCCAGCAGCTTGGATCTTGGCTACACCTTC	CASSLDLGYTF
-	few	TRBJ1-5	TRBV28	TGTGCCAGCAGACCCCTAGCGGGTATTTATCAGCCCCAGCATTTT	CASRPLAGIYQPQHF
-	-	TRBJ2-2	TRBV28	TGTGCCAGCAGTTTATTGGGTTTTGGGAAAAACACCGGGGAGCTGTTTTTT	CASSLLGFGKNTGELFF
TRBD1	-	TRBJ2-7	TRBV6-2/TRBV6-3	TGTGCCAGCAAGATACGGGACAGGGGTCCCTACGAGCAGTACTTC	CASKIRDRGPYEQYF
-	-	TRBJ2-3	TRBV6-5	TGTGCCAGCAGTCTAAGACCAGCCCCAGATACGCAGTATTTT	CASSLRPAPDTQYF
TRBD2	-	TRBJ2-3	TRBV20-1	TGCAGTGCTACCCCGAGCGGGAGTATCTTCTTGGGCACAGATACGCAGTATTTT	CSATPSGSIFLGTDTQYF
-	-	TRBJ1-2	TRBV7-9	TGTGCCAGCAGCCAACGGCAGAACTATGGCTACACCTTC	CASSQRQNYGYTF